The 28 T cell receptor beta chains given below trace back to one sample, sequenced in a study of T cell responses to AZD1222 COVID-19 vaccine. Here immunoSEQ multiplex PCR was the method, and the copy in TCRdb shows in-frame clones only, minus some. The repertoire holds about 150,000 clones, with around 86% as singletons. The sample consisted of peripheral blood, taken 28 days after the second AZD1222 dose. The receptors here all came from an adult who received the AZD1222 COVID-19 vaccine.

This chain's CDR3 is CAWGRDRYSYEQYF. CDR3 DNA sequence: TGTGCCTGGGGGCGGGACAGGTATTCCTACGAGCAGTACTTC. The gene calls are TRBV30 and TRBJ2-7, with 8 bases aligning to TRBD1. This CDR3 is 14 amino acids long. Trimming at V came to 5 bases and at J to 1 base, leaving 7 bases not matched to a gene. Germline V lookup: CDR1 GTSNPN, CDR2 SVGIG (reference sequence).

This chain connects TRBV5-6 to TRBJ1-2; TRBD1 agrees at 8 bases. CDR3 size: 17 residues. The J segment lost 2 bases and the V segment lost 0 bases, leaving 9 bases of the junction unmatched. The germline V gene encodes CDR1 SGHDT and CDR2 YYEEEE. The DNA for the CDR3 is TGTGCCAGCAGCTTGGGAACAGGGGGTATGTTGAACTATGGCTACACCTTC. It encodes CASSLGTGGMLNYGYTF.

The chain employs TRBV19 and TRBJ2-2; 12 bases are shared with TRBD2. CDR1 is LNHDA, CDR2 SQIVND, per germline (reference sequence). There are 18 residues in the CDR3. The ends lost 0 bases at V and 4 bases at J; junction bases unmatched: 6. The CDR3 loop reads CASSIETSGSPGTGELFF. The DNA for the CDR3 is TGTGCCAGTAGTATAGAGACTAGCGGGAGTCCGGGCACCGGGGAGCTGTTTTTT.

J is TRBJ2-3 and V is TRBV7-9; 10 bases align to TRBD2. Germline V lookup: CDR1 SEHNR, CDR2 FQNEAQ (reference sequence). J was trimmed by 3 bases and V by 3 bases; bases with no gene match: 15. The CDR3 sequence is 19 residues long. The CDR3 DNA follows: TGTGCCAGCAGCTTTCTCTCCCGCCTAGCGGGAGTTGGGACAGATACGCAGTATTTT. This codes for CASSFLSRLAGVGTDTQYF.

The chain links TRBV29-1 to TRBJ2-3; no clear D. This CDR3 contains 11 residues. Trimming took off 5 bases at V and 3 bases at J, with 6 bases between the two ends. In germline, CDR1 is SQVTM, CDR2 ANQGSEA. CDR3 bases: TGCAGCGTTAGGTCGACAGATACGCAGTATTTT. Protein product: CSVRSTDTQYF.

V is TRBV7-8 and J is TRBJ1-4; 7 positions match TRBD1. This CDR3 comprises 15 residues. Trimming removed 0 bases from V and 4 bases from J; junction bases left unmatched: 2. Germline lookup yields CDR1 SGHVS and CDR2 FQNEAQ. Written as DNA, the CDR3 is TGTGCCAGCAGCTTAGCGACAGGGAATAATGAAAAACTGTTTTTT. Translation gives CASSLATGNNEKLFF.

The chain joins TRBV30 to TRBJ2-7; D is uncertain. There are 14 residues in the CDR3. Germline V gene data show CDR1 as GTSNPN and CDR2 as SVGIG (reference sequence). V was pared by 0 bases and J by 6 bases, with 15 bases between. CDR3 amino acids: CAWSVGVRISEQYF. The CDR3 DNA reads TGTGCCTGGAGTGTAGGAGTGCGCATAAGCGAGCAGTACTTC.

V gene TRBV6-2 or TRBV6-3 combines with J gene TRBJ1-2; 8 nucleotides agree with TRBD1. CDR1 is MNHEY and CDR2 is SVGEGT in the germline V gene. This CDR3 is built from 13 residues. V lost 4 bases and J lost 8; bases outside the gene matches: 6. DNA for the CDR3: TGTGCCAGCAGTTTCGACAGGGGCGACGGCTACACCTTC. Amino acids: CASSFDRGDGYTF.

V gene TRBV10-3 combines with J gene TRBJ2-5; D not certain. Looked up from germline, CDR1 is ENHRY and CDR2 is SYGVKD. CDR3 length: 12 residues. Between the trimmed V and J ends, which lost 4 bases and 5 bases, there was a span of 8 bases. The CDR3 sequence: CAISAQTETQYF. The CDR3, as DNA: TGTGCCATCAGTGCCCAAACGGAGACCCAGTACTTC.

The chain links TRBV2 to TRBJ2-1; 9 bases map to TRBD2. CDR3 length equals 14 residues. Germline assignment: CDR1 SNHLY and CDR2 FYNNEI. J lost 9 bases, V lost 5 bases, and 8 bases had no gene match. The chain's CDR3 is CASSYNGLASEQFF. The CDR3 nucleotides are TGTGCCAGCAGTTATAATGGACTAGCGAGTGAGCAGTTCTTC.

V usage is TRBV2 and J usage is TRBJ1-6; 9 nucleotides line up with TRBD1. The length of the CDR3 is 14 residues. Germline V gene data show CDR1 as SNHLY and CDR2 as FYNNEI. V was clipped by 3 bases and J by 7 bases; unmatched bases: 1. CDR3 in DNA: TGTGCCAGCAGTGACGGACAGGGGAATTCACCCCTCCACTTT. Its translation: CASSDGQGNSPLHF. The full variable domain, with the rest looked up from reference TRBV2 and TRBJ1-6, is EPEVTQTPSHQVTQMGQEVILRCVPISNHLYFYWYRQILGQKVEFLVSFYNNEISEKSEIFDDQFSVERPDGSNFTLKIRSTKLEDSAMYFCASSDGQGNSPLHFGNGTRLTVT.

The chain employs TRBV28 and TRBJ2-1; 11 nucleotides match TRBD2. Germline CDR1 is MDHEN and CDR2 is SYDVKM. This CDR3 spans 13 amino acids. Trimming removed 11 bases from V and 10 bases from J; junction bases left unmatched: 10. The CDR3 DNA sequence: TGTGCCGGTAGACTAGCGGGGAGCCGGGAGCAGTTCTTC. It specifies CAGRLAGSREQFF.

The sample holds one count of this clone. The J gene is TRBJ2-1, the V gene TRBV7-6, with 12 positions matching TRBD2. V was pared by 5 bases and J by 6 bases, with 11 bases of the junction left unmatched. Germline V gives CDR1 SGHVS, CDR2 FNYEAQ. This CDR3 has 17 amino acids. The CDR3 DNA sequence: TGTGCCAGCAGCCCTCGGACTAGCGGGATCGGGCGCAATGAGCAGTTCTTC. Protein sequence: CASSPRTSGIGRNEQFF.

The J gene is TRBJ1-6, the V gene TRBV27; tentatively, D is TRBD1 (5 bases). With 8 bases removed from V and 9 bases from J, the gap between germline ends came to 14 bases. CDR1 and CDR2 from the germline V gene are MNHEY and SMNVEV (reference sequence). This CDR3 region has 13 residues. The CDR3 spells CASRDLRGSPLHF. The CDR3 nucleotides are TGTGCCAGCCGGGACCTTCGAGGTTCACCCCTCCACTTT.

The CDR3 DNA sequence: TGTGCCAGCAGTTCCACAGGGACTGAAGCTTTCTTT. It specifies CASSSTGTEAFF. The rearrangement links TRBV12-3 or TRBV12-4 to TRBJ1-1; tentatively, D is TRBD1 (6 bases). The V gene lost 4 bases and the J gene lost 5 bases, with 8 bases spanning the gap. The CDR3 is 12 residues long.

This chain joins TRBV29-1 and TRBJ2-5; no definite D call. This CDR3 is built from 13 residues. Trimming left V 4 bases short and J 0 bases short, with 9 bases between. Germline V gene lookup returns CDR1 SQVTM and CDR2 ANQGSEA. The CDR3 loop is CSVAHTYQETQYF. CDR3 bases: TGCAGCGTTGCCCACACGTACCAAGAGACCCAGTACTTC. The whole variable domain, remainder taken from reference TRBV29-1 and TRBJ2-5, is SAVISQKPSRDICQRGTSLTIQCQVDSQVTMMFWYRQQPGQSLTLIATANQGSEATYESGFVIDKFPISRPNLTFSTLTVSNMSPEDSSIYLCSVAHTYQETQYFGPGTRLLVL.

The chain combines TRBV6-5 with TRBJ2-7; a weak D match, TRBD1 (5 bases). CDR3 length equals 15 residues. The germline gives CDR1 MNHEY, CDR2 SVGAGI. Between the trimmed V and J ends, which lost 6 bases and 2 bases, there was a span of 17 bases. The CDR3, as DNA: TGTGCCAGCAGCTTCGACAGAGAAGTAACCTACGAGCAGTACTTC. Translating it yields CASSFDREVTYEQYF.

The chain joins TRBV10-3 to TRBJ1-1, with D perhaps matching TRBD1 (5 bases). The V and J ends lost 8 bases and 5 bases respectively, with 18 bases between them. This CDR3 has 14 amino acids. Germline CDR1 reads ENHRY; CDR2 reads SYGVKD. Here the CDR3 reads CAIWGGDAVTEAFF. In nucleotides, the CDR3 is TGTGCCATCTGGGGGGGGGACGCGGTTACTGAAGCTTTCTTT.

This chain joins TRBV6-2 or TRBV6-3 and TRBJ1-1; D perhaps matches TRBD1 (5 bases). The CDR3 length is 13 residues. Trimming left V 6 bases short and J 1 base short, with 9 bases between. The germline V gene has CDR1 MNHEY and CDR2 SVGEGT. CDR3 nucleotide sequence: TGTGCCAGCAGCCTAGGACAGAACACTGAAGCTTTCTTT. Translated: CASSLGQNTEAFF.

J is TRBJ1-1 and V is TRBV14, with D possibly matching TRBD1 (5 bases). The CDR3 spans 15 residues. Trimming shortened V by 0 bases and J by 6 bases, and 14 bases separated the two germline ends. CDR1 SGHDN and CDR2 FVKESK come from the germline V gene. The CDR3 coding sequence is TGTGCCAGCAGCCAAGAGGCCCTTAGGGGCTCTGAAGCTTTCTTT. It yields the protein CASSQEALRGSEAFF.

This clone appeared a single time. This chain links TRBV9 with TRBJ1-1, with D perhaps TRBD1 (6 bases). The CDR3 runs 13 residues. V shed 0 bases and J shed 5 bases, with 8 bases lying between them. CDR1 is SGDLS, CDR2 YYNGEE, per germline. The CDR3: CASSVERGTEAFF. The CDR3 DNA reads TGTGCCAGCAGCGTAGAGAGGGGGACTGAAGCTTTCTTT.

This chain connects TRBV6-2 or TRBV6-3 to TRBJ2-4, with 9 bases aligning to TRBD1. Losses at the gene ends were 3 bases for V and 6 bases for J; bases not matched to a gene: 21. The germline gives CDR1 MNHEY, CDR2 SVGEGT. CDR3 length: 20 amino acids. DNA for the CDR3: TGTGCCAGCAGTTATTTGGGACAGGGTGTCGGGAGAGGCGGGGGAAACATTCAGTACTTC. It yields the protein CASSYLGQGVGRGGGNIQYF.

The rearrangement links TRBV2 to TRBJ1-3; D possibly corresponds to TRBD1 (6 bases). The germline V gene has CDR1 SNHLY and CDR2 FYNNEI. This CDR3 has 15 amino acids. The V end was cut by 7 bases, the J end by 0 bases, with 13 bases between. The DNA for the CDR3 is TGTGCCAGCATTACAGGGACAAACTCTGGAAACACCATATATTTT. Protein sequence: CASITGTNSGNTIYF.

A word on this clone: The junction does not match germline at one end; this may be a read error. This chain connects TRBV7-7 to TRBJ2-1; D ambiguous. This CDR3 spans 10 amino acids. CDR1 is SSHAT, CDR2 FNYEAQ, per germline (reference sequence). The CDR3 DNA reads as TGTGCTAGCAGCTTAAAGGGGCAGTTCTTC. Translation gives CASSLKGQFF.

The genes are TRBV28 and TRBJ1-6, with 7 bases that match TRBD1. J gave up 4 bases and V 6 bases, and 3 bases lay outside the gene matches. From germline, CDR1 is MDHEN and CDR2 SYDVKM. CDR3 size: 14 residues. The CDR3 nucleotides read TGTGCCAGCAGGCCGGGACAGTATAATTCACCCCTCCACTTT. It is translated as CASRPGQYNSPLHF.

The V and J genes are TRBV15 and TRBJ1-4; perhaps TRBD1 as D (6 bases). The V end lost 0 bases, the J end lost 1 base, and 9 bases lay between the germline ends. The length of the CDR3 is 16 residues. Looked up from germline, CDR1 is LNHNV and CDR2 is YYDKDF (reference sequence). The DNA of the CDR3 is TGTGCCACCAGCAGAGATCAACAGGGAACTAATGAAAAACTGTTTTTT. Translating it yields CATSRDQQGTNEKLFF.

The V call is TRBV19, the J call TRBJ2-4, with a tentative D call TRBD1 (5 bases). The CDR3 has 15 amino acids. The germline gives CDR1 LNHDA, CDR2 SQIVND (reference sequence). With 4 bases removed from V and 6 bases from J, the gap between germline ends came to 16 bases. CDR3 coding DNA: TGTGCCAGTAGTACGTTTAGGACAACACGAAACATTCAGTACTTC. Translation: CASSTFRTTRNIQYF.

J is TRBJ2-7 and V is TRBV5-8, with D maybe TRBD1 (5 bases). Germline CDR1 is SGHTS and CDR2 is YDEGEE. Trimming removed 0 bases at V and 3 bases at J, with 10 bases between. The CDR3 covers 14 residues. In DNA form, the CDR3 reads TGTGCCAGCAGCTTGGTTGCAGGGCGCTACGAGCAGTACTTC. This gives the protein CASSLVAGRYEQYF.